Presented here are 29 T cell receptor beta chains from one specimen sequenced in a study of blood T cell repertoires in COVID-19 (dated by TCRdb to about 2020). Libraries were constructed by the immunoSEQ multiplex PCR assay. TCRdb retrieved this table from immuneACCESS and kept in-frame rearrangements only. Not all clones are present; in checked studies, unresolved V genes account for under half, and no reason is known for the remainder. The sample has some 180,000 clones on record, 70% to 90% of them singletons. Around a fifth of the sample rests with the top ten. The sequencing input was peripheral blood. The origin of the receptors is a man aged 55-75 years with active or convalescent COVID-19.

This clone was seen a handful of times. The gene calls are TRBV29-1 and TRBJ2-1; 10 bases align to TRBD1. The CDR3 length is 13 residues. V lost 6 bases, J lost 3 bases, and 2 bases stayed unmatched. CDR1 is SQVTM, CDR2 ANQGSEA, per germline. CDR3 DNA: TGCAGCGTGGGGACAGGGGACTACAATGAGCAGTTCTTC. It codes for CSVGTGDYNEQFF.

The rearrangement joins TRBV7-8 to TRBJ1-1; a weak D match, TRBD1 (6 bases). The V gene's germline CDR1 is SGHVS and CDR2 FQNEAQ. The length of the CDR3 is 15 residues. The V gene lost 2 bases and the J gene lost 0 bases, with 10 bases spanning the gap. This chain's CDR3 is CASSLRDTLNTEAFF. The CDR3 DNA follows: TGTGCCAGCAGCTTAAGGGACACCTTGAACACTGAAGCTTTCTTT.

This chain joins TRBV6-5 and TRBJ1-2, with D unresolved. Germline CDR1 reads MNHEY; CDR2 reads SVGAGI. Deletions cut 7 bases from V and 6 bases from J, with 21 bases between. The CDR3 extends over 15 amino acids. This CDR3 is CASTNPAGGIDGYTF. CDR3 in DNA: TGTGCCAGCACCAACCCAGCCGGCGGGATCGATGGCTACACCTTC.

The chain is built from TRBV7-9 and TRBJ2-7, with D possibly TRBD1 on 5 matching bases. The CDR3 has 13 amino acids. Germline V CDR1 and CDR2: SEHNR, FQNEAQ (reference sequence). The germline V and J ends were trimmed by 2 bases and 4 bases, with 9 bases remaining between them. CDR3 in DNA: TGTGCCAGCAGCTTACAGGCAGGGTACGAGCAGTACTTC. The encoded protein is CASSLQAGYEQYF.

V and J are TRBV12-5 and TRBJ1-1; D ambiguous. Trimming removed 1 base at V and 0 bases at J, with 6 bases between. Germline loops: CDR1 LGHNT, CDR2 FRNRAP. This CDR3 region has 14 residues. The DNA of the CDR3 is TGTGCTAGTGGTTTGGGAGCATTGAACACTGAAGCTTTCTTT. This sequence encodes CASGLGALNTEAFF.

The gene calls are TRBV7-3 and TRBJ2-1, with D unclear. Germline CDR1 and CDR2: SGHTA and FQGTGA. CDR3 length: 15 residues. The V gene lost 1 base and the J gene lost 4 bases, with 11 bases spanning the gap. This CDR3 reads CASSLSLGGYNEQFF. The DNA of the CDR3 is TGTGCCAGCAGCTTAAGTCTAGGTGGATACAATGAGCAGTTCTTC.

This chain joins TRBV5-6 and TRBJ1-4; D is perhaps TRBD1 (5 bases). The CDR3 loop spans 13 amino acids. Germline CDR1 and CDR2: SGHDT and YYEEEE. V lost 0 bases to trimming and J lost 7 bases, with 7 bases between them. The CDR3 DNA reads TGTGCCAGCAGCTTGGGGGGCGTTGAAAAACTGTTTTTT. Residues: CASSLGGVEKLFF.

DNA for the CDR3: TGTGCCAGCATCCAGGCACCCTCCTATGGCTACACCTTC. Protein: CASIQAPSYGYTF. The chain carries TRBV2 and TRBJ1-2; D remains unclear. The CDR3 spans 13 residues. V gave up 7 bases and J gave up 4 bases, with 13 bases separating them. Per germline, CDR1 SNHLY and CDR2 FYNNEI.

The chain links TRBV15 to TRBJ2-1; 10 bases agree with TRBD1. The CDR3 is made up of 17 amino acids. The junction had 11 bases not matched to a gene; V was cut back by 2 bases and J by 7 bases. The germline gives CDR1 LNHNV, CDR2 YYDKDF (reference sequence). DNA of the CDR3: TGTGCCACCAGCAGAACGACAGGGGGCGAGAATTGGAATGAGCAGTTCTTC. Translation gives CATSRTTGGENWNEQFF. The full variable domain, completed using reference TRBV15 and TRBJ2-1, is DAMVIQNPRYQVTQFGKPVTLSCSQTLNHNVMYWYQQKSSQAPKLLFHYYDKDFNNEADTPDNFQSRRPNTSFCFLDIRSPGLGDTAMYLCATSRTTGGENWNEQFFGPGTRLTVL.

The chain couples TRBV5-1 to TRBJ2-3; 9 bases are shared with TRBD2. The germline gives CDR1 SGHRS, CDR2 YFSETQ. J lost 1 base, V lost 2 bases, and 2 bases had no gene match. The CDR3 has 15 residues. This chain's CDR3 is CASSFAGGGTDTQYF. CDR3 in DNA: TGCGCCAGCAGCTTCGCGGGGGGGGGCACAGATACGCAGTATTTT.

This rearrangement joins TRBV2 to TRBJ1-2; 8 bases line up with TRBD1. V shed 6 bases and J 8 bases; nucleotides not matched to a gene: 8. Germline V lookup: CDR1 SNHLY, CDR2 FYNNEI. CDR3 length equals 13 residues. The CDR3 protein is CASSRGQGRGYTF. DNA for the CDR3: TGTGCCAGCAGCCGAGGACAGGGAAGGGGCTACACCTTC.

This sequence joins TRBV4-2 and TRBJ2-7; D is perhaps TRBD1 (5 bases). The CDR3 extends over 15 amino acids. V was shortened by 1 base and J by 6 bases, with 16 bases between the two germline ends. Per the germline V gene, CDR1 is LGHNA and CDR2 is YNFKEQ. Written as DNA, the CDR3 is TGTGCCAGCAGCCAAGGAGTGGGGCGCTTGGGCGAGCAGTACTTC. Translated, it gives CASSQGVGRLGEQYF.

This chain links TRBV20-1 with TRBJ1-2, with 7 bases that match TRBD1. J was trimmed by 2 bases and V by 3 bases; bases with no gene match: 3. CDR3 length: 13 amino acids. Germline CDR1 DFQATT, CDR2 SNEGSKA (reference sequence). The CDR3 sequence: CSASGTANYGYTF. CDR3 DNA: TGCAGTGCTAGTGGGACAGCCAACTATGGCTACACCTTC.

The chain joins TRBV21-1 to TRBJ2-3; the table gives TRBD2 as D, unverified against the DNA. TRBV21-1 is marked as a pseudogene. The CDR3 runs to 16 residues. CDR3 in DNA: TGTGCCAGCAGCAAAGAAGAGGGCGGGGACACAGATACGCAGTATTTT. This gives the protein CASSKEEGGDTDTQYF.

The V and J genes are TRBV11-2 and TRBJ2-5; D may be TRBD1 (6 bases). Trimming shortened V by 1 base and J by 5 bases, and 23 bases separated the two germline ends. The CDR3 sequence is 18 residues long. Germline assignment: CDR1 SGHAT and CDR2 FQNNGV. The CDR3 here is CASSLGSGGRLRGETQYF. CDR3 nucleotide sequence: TGTGCCAGCAGCTTAGGGTCTGGGGGCCGACTAAGGGGGGAGACCCAGTACTTC.

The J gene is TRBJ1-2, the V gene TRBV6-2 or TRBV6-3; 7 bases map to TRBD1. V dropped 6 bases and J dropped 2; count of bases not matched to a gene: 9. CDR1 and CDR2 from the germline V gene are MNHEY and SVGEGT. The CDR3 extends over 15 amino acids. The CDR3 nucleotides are TGTGCCAGCAGCCTGCCACAGGGGAGGAACTATGGCTACACCTTC. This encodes CASSLPQGRNYGYTF.

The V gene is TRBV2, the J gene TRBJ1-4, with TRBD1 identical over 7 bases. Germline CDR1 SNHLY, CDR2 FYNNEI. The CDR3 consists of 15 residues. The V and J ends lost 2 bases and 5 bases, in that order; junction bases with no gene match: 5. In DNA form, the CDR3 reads TGTGCCAGCAGTGAACAAGGGGGCTTAAATGAAAAACTGTTTTTT. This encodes CASSEQGGLNEKLFF.

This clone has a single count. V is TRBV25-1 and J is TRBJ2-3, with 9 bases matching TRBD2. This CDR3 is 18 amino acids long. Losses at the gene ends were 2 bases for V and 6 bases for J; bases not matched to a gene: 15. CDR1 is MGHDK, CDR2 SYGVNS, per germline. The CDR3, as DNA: TGTGCCAGCAGTGAACCCCCGGGCAAGCGGGGGGCCGTTGATACGCAGTATTTT. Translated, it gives CASSEPPGKRGAVDTQYF.

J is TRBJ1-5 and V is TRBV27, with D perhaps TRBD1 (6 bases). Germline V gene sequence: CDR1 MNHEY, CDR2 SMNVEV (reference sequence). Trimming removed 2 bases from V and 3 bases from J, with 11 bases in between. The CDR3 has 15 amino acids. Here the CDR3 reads CASSLGRGNNQPQHF. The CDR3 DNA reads TGTGCCAGCAGTTTAGGAAGGGGGAACAATCAGCCCCAGCATTTT.

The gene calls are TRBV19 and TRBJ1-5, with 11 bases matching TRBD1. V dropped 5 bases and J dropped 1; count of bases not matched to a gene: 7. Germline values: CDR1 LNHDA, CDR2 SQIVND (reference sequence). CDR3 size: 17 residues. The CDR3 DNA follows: TGTGCCAGTAGTTCGAAGGACAGGGGGCGAAGCAATCAGCCCCAGCATTTT. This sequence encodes CASSSKDRGRSNQPQHF.

The DNA of the CDR3 is TGTGCCAGCAGTGACAAGCGGGGGGGGAACACCGGGGAGCTGTTTTTT. Translated: CASSDKRGGNTGELFF. This rearrangement joins TRBV2 to TRBJ2-2; TRBD2 matches 10 bases. J was trimmed by 1 base and V by 3 bases; bases with no gene match: 2. This CDR3 has 16 residues. Germline lookup yields CDR1 SNHLY and CDR2 FYNNEI.

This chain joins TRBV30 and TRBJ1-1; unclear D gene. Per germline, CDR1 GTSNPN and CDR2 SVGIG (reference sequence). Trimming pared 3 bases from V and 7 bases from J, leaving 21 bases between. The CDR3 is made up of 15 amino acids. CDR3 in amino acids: CAWRMGNLEGGEAFF. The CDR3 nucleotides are TGTGCCTGGAGAATGGGAAATCTAGAGGGCGGTGAAGCTTTCTTT.

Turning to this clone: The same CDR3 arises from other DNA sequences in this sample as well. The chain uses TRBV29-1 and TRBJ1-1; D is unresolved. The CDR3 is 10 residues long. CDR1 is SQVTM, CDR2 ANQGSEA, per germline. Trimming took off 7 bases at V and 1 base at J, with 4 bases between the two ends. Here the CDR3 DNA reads TGCAGCGCTCAGAACACTGAAGCTTTCTTT. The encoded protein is CSAQNTEAFF.

The chain's CDR3 is CASSQLMSTGGRAYEQYF. DNA of the CDR3: TGCGCCAGCAGTCAGCTAATGTCGACAGGGGGCAGGGCCTACGAGCAGTACTTC. The chain combines TRBV5-1 with TRBJ2-7, with 10 bases lining up with TRBD1. The CDR3 runs to 18 residues. V shed 5 bases, J shed 2 bases, and the junction held 16 bases outside the gene matches. Germline V lookup: CDR1 SGHRS, CDR2 YFSETQ.

Here the CDR3 DNA reads TGTGCCAGCAGCCGGCGACATACCAATCAGCCCCAGCATTTT. Amino acids: CASSRRHTNQPQHF. The chain uses TRBV5-8 and TRBJ1-5; no reliable D call. V lost 4 bases, J lost 3 bases, and 11 bases lay in between. Looked up from germline, CDR1 is SGHTS and CDR2 is YDEGEE. This CDR3 spans 14 amino acids.

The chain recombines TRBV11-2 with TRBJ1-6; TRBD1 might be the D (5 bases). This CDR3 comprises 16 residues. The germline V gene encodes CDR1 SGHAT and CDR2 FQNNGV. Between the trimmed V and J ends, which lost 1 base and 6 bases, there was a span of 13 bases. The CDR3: CASSLGGRGVNSPLHF. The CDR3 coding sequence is TGTGCCAGCAGCTTAGGCGGACGGGGGGTTAATTCACCCCTCCACTTT. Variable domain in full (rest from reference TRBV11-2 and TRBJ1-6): EAGVAQSPRYKIIEKRQSVAFWCNPISGHATLYWYQQILGQGPKLLIQFQNNGVVDDSQLPKDRFSAERLKGVDSTLKIQPAKLEDSAVYLCASSLGGRGVNSPLHFGNGTRLTVT.

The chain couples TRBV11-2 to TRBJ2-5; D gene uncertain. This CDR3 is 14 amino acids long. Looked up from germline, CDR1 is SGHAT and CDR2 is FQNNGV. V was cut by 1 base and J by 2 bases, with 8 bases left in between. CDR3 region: CASSLGVTQETQYF. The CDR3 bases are TGTGCCAGCAGCTTAGGCGTCACTCAAGAGACCCAGTACTTC.

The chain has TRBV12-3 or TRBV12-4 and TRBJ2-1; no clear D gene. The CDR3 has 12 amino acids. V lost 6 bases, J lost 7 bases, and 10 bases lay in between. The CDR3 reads CASSPSVNEQFF. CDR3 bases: TGTGCCAGCAGCCCCTCGGTTAATGAGCAGTTCTTC.

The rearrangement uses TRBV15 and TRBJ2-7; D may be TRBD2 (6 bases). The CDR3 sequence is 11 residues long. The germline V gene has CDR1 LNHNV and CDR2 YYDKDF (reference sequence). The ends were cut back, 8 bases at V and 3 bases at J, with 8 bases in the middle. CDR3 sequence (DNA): TGTGCCACCGGTAGCGGCTACGAGCAGTACTTC. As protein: CATGSGYEQYF.